This entry concerns a single T cell receptor (beta chain). Its antigen is as yet unknown. All sequencing subjects had displayed CD8+CD57+ cell expansion on flow cytometry. The sample belongs to a study of CD8+CD57+ T cells in acquired aplastic anemia. Study-level points and caveats: Any difference that existed in CD8+ Simpson's diversity between patients and controls was not significant.

Profiling of TCR beta VDJ combinations and CDR3 sequences used genomic DNA as template. Each CDR3 protein is one row after TCRdb ran MiXCR on the reads. Seen here are some 200,000 distinct CDR3 sequences, 55% to 65% observed once, and the top ten hold roughly 61%. The source of this sequence is a human donor with aplastic anemia. Material for sequencing was sorted CD4+, CD8+, or CD8+CD57+ T cells (not recorded which) from PBMCs.

CDR3 bases: TGCGCCAGCAGCTTGGATAGGGTCAGCACAGATACGCAGTATTTT. Protein sequence: CASSLDRVSTDTQYF. V is TRBV5-1 and J is TRBJ2-3; D gene uncertain. This CDR3 is 15 amino acids long. V lost 0 bases, J lost 0 bases, and 8 bases lay in between. Germline V gene lookup returns CDR1 SGHRS and CDR2 YFSETQ. Full variable domain (rest looked up from reference TRBV5-1 and TRBJ2-3): KAGVTQTPRYLIKTRGQQVTLSCSPISGHRSVSWYQQTPGQGLQFLFEYFSETQRNKGNFPGRFSGRQFSNSRSEMNVSTLELGDSALYLCASSLDRVSTDTQYFGPGTRLTVL.